This T cell receptor beta chain was sequenced during a study of control samples from healthy donors and cancer patients. Measured with immunoSEQ multiplex PCR; TCRdb has only the in-frame clones, and not every one. The sample includes approximately 93,000 clones, 85% to 90% seen only once; the top ten take about 10%. Germline CDR1 SGHTS, CDR2 YDEGEE. The length of the CDR3 is 15 residues. The junction had 10 bases not matched to a gene; V was cut back by 5 bases and J by 3 bases. The V call is TRBV5-8, the J call TRBJ1-2; TRBD1 matches at 7 bases. The TCR originated in a woman between 50 and 59 years old with colorectal cancer. Sequencing was performed on PBMCs. The CDR3 loop is CASRSGQPADYGYTF. The CDR3 DNA follows: TGTGCCAGCAGATCGGGACAGCCAGCTGACTATGGCTACACCTTC.